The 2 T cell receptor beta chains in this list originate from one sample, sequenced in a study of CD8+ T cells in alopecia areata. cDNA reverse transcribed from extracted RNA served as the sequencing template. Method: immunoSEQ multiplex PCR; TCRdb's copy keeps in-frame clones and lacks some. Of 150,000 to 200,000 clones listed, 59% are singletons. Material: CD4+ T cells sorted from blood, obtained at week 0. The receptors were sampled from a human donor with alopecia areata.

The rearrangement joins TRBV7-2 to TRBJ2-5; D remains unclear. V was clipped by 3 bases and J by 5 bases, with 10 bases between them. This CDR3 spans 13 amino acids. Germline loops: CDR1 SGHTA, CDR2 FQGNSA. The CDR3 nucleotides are TGTGCCAGCAGCTTTCGCCTTCTCGAGACCCAGTACTTC. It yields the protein CASSFRLLETQYF. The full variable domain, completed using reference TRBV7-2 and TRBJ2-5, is GAGVSQSPSNKVTEKGKDVELRCDPISGHTALYWYRQSLGQGLEFLIYFQGNSAPDKSGLPSDRFSAERTGGSVSTLTIQRTQQEDSAVYLCASSFRLLETQYFGPGTRLLVL.

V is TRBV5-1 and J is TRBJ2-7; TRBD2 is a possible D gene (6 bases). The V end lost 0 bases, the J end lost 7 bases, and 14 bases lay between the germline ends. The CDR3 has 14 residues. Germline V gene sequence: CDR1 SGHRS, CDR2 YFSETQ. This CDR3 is CASSLAGGLHEQYF. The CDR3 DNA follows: TGCGCCAGCAGCTTGGCCGGGGGATTGCATGAGCAGTACTTC.